This T cell receptor (beta chain) was sequenced for a study of blood T cell repertoires in COVID-19. Overall study: PBMCs, B-cell-depleted T cells, or T cells were the source of the cDNA or gDNA that made up the material.

This CDR3 spans 15 amino acids. V was pared by 1 base and J by 4 bases, with 3 bases of the junction left unmatched. Germline CDR1 LGHNA, CDR2 YSLEER. Repertoires were generated with immunoSEQ multiplex PCR, while TCRdb's copy carries only in-frame clones and drops some. Of roughly 500,000 clones listed, 70% to 90% are singletons. The study assigned cohorts using participant-reported clinical history. This receptor was taken from a woman aged 40 to 50 who had recovered from COVID-19. The V and J genes are TRBV4-3 and TRBJ1-1; TRBD1 aligns across 10 bases. The sequenced sample was PBMCs or T cells enriched from blood (not recorded which). The chain's CDR3 is CASSQGQGAGTEAFF. The DNA of the CDR3 is TGCGCCAGCAGCCAAGGACAGGGGGCCGGCACTGAAGCTTTCTTT.